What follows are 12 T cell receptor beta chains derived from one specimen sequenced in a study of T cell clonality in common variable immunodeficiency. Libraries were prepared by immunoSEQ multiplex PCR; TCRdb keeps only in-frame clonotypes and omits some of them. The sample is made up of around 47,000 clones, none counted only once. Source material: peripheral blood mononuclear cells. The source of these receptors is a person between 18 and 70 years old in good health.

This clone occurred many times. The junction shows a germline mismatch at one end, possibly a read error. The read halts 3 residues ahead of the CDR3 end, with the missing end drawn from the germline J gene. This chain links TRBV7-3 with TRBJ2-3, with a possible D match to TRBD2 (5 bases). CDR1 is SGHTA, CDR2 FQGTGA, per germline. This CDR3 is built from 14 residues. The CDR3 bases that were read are TGTGCCAGCAGCTCAGACTCTAGCAGAGATACG. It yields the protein CASSSDSSRDT. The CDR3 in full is CASSSDSSRDTQYF.

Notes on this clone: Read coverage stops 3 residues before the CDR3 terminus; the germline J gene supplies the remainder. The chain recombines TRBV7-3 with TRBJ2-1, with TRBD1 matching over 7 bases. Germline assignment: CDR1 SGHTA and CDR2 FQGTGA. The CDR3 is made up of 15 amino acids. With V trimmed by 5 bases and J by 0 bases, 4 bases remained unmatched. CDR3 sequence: CASSLGQVSYNEQFF. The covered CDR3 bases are TGTGCCAGCAGCCTAGGACAGGTCTCCTACAATGAG. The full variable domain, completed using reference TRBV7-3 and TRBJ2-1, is GAGVSQTPSNKVTEKGKYVELRCDPISGHTALYWYRQSLGQGPEFLIYFQGTGAADDSGLPNDRFFAVRPEGSVSTLKIQRTERGDSAVYLCASSLGQVSYNEQFFGPGTRLTVL.

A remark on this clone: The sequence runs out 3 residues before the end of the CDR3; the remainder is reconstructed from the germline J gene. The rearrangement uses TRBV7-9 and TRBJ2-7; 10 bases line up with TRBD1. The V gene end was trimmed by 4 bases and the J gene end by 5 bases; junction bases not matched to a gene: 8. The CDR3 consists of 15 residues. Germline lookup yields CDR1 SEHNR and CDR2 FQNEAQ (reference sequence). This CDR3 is CASSYYGTGEDEQYF. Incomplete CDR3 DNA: TGTGCCAGCAGCTATTACGGGACAGGGGAAGACGAG.

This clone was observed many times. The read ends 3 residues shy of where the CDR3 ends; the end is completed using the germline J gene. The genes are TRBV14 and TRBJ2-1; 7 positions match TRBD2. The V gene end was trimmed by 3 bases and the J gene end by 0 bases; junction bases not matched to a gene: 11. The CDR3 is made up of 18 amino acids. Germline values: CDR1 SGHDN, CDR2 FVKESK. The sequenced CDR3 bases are TGTGCCAGCAGCCAGGGTAACGGACTAGTAGCCTCCTACAATGAG. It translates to CASSQGNGLVASYNE. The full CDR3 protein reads CASSQGNGLVASYNEQFF.

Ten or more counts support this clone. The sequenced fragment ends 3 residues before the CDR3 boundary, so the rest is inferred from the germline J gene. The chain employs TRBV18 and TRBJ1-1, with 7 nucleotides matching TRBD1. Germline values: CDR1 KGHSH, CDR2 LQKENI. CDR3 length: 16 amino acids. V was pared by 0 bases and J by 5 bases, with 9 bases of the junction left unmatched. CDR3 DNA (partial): TGTGCCAGCTCACCACCTGCAGGGGGAAAGGAGACTGAA. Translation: CASSPPAGGKETE. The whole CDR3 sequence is CASSPPAGGKETEAFF.

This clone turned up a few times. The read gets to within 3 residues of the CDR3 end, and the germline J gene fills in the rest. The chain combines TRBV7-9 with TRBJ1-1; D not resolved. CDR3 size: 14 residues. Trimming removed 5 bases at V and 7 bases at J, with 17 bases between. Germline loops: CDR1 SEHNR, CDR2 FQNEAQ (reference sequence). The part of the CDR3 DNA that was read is TGTGCCAGCAGCCGGCCGGCCAGCGTCGATGAA. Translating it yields CASSRPASVDE. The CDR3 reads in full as CASSRPASVDEAFF.

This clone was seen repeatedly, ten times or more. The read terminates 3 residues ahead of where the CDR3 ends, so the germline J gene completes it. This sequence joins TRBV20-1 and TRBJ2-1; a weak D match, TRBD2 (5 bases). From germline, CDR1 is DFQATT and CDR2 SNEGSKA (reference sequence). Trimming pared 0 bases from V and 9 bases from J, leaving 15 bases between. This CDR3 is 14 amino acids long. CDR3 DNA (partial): TGCAGTGCTAGAGAACCAGCGGTACTGGGTGAG. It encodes CSAREPAVLGE. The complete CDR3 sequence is CSAREPAVLGEQFF.

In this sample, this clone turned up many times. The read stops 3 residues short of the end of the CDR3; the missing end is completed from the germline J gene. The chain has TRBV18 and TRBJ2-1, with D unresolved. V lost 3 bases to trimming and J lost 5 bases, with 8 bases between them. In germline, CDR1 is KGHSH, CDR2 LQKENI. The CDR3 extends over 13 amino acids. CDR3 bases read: TGTGCCAGCTCACCTTTTAGGGACAATGAG. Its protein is CASSPFRDNE. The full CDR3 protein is CASSPFRDNEQFF. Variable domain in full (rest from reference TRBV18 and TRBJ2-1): NAGVMQNPRHLVRRRGQEARLRCSPMKGHSHVYWYRQLPEEGLKFMVYLQKENIIDESGMPKERFSAEFPKEGPSILRIQQVVRGDSAAYFCASSPFRDNEQFFGPGTRLTVL.

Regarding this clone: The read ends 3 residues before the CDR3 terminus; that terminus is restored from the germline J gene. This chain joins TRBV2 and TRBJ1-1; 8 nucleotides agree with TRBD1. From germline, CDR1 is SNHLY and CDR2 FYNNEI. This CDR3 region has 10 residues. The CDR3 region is CASRQGLAFF. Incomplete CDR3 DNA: TGTGCCAGCCGACAGGGGTTA.

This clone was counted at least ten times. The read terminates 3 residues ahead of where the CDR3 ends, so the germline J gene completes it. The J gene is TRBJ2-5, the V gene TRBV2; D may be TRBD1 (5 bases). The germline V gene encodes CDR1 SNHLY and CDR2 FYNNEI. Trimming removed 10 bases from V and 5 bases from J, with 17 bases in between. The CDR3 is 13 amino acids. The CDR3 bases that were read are TGTGCCAACGACGGTCAGGGAAGGGAGACC. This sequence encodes CANDGQGRET. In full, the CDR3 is CANDGQGRETQYF.

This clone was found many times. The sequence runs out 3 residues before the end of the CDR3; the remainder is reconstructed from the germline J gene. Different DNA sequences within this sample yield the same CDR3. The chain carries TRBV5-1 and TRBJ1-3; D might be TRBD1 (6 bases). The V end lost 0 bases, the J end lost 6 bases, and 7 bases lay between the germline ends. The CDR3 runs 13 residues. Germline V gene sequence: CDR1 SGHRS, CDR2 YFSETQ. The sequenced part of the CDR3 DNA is TGCGCCAGCAGCTTGGACAGGGCAAACACC. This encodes CASSLDRANT. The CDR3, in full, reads CASSLDRANTIYF.

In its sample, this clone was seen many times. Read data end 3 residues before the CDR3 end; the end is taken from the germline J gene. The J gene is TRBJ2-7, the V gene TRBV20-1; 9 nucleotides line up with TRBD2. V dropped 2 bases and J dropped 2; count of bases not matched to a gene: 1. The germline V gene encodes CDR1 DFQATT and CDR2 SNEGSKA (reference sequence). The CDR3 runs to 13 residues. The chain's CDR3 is CSARSGGTYEQYF. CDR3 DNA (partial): TGCAGTGCTAGAAGCGGGGGGACCTACGAG.